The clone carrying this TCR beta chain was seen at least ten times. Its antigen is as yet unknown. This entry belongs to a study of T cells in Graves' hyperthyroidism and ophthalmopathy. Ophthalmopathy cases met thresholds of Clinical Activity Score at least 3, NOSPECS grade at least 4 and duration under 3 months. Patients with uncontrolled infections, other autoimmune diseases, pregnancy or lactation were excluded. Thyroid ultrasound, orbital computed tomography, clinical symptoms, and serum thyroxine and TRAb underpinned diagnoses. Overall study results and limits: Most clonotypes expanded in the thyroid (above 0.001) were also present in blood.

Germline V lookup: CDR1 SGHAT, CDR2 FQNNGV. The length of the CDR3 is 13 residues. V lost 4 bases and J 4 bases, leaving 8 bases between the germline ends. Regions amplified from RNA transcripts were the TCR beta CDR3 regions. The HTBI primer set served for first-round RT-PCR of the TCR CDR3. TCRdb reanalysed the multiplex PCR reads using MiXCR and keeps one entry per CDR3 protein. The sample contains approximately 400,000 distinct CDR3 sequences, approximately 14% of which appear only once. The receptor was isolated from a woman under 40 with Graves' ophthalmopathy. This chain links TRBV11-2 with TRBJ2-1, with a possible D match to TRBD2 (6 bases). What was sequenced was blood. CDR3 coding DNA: TGTGCCAGCAGCTCGGGACTTTACAATGAGCAGTTCTTC. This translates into CASSSGLYNEQFF.